Detailed here is one TCR beta chain. This sample was taken from a study of blood T cell repertoires in COVID-19. Study summary: Nucleic acid was either cDNA or gDNA, and it came from T cells, B-cell-depleted T cells, or PBMCs.

The CDR3 is 15 residues long. With 9 bases clipped from V and 3 bases from J, the junction kept 8 bases outside the gene matches. Germline V lookup: CDR1 SNHLY, CDR2 FYNNEI. Data came from immunoSEQ multiplex PCR; TCRdb stores just in-frame clones and leaves some out. The sample has tens of thousands of clones; approximately 90% are singletons. The sequence was obtained from a woman aged 45 to 65 with active or convalescent COVID-19. This chain links TRBV2 with TRBJ2-5; TRBD2 agrees at 12 bases. Sequencing was carried out using peripheral blood. The CDR3 DNA reads TGTGCCAGGGGGACTAGCGGGCCCTCGGAAGAGACCCAGTACTTC. Its translation is CARGTSGPSEETQYF.